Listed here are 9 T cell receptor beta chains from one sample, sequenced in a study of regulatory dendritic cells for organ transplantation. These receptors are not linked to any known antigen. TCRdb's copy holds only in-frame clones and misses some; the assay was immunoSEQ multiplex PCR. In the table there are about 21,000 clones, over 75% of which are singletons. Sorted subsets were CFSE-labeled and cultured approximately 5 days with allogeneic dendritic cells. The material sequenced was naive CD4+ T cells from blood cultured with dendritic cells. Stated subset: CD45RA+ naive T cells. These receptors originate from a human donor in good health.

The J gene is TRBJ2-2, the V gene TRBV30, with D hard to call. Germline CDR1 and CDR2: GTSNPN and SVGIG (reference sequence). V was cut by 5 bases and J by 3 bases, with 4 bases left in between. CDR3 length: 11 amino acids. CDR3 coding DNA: TGTGCCTGGCGCCACACCGGGGAGCTGTTTTTT. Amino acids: CAWRHTGELFF.

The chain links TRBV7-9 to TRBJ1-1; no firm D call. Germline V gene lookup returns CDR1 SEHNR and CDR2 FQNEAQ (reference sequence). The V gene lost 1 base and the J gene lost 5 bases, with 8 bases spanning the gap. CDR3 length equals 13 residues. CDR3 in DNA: TGTGCCAGCAGCTTAGAGGTTCAGACTGAAGCTTTCTTT. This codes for CASSLEVQTEAFF.

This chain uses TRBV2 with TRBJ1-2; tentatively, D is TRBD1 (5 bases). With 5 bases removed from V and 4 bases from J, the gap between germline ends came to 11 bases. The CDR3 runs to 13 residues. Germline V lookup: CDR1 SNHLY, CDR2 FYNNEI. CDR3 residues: CASSRDRAYGYTF. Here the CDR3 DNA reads TGTGCCAGCAGTCGTGACAGAGCCTATGGCTACACCTTC.

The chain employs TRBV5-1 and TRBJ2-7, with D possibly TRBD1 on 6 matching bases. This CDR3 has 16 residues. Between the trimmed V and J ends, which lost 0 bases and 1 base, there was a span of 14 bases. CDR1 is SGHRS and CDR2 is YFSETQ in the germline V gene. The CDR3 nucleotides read TGCGCCAGCAGCTTGGGGACAGCTGCCACATCCTACGAGCAGTACTTC. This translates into CASSLGTAATSYEQYF.

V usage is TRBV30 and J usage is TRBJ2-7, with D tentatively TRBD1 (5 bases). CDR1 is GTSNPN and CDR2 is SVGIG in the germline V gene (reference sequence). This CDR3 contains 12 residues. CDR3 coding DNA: TGTGCTACGTCCTGGGGCGCCTACGAGCAGTACTTC. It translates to CATSWGAYEQYF.

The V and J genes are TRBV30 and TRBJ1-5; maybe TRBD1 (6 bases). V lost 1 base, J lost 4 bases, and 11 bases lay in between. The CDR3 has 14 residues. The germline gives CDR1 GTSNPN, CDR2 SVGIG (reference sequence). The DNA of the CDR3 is TGTGCCTGGAGTGGGGCAGGGGTGAATCAGCCCCAGCATTTT. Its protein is CAWSGAGVNQPQHF.

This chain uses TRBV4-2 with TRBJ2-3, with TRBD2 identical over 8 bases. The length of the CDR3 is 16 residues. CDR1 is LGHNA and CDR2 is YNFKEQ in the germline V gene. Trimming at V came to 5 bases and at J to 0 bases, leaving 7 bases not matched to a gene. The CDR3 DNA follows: TGTGCCAGCAGCAAAACTAGCGGATTAAGCACAGATACGCAGTATTTT. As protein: CASSKTSGLSTDTQYF.

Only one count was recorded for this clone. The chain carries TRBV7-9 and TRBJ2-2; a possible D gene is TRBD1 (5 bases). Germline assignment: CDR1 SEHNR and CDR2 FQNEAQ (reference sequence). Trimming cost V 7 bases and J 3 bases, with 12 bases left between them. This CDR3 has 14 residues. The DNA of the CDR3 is TGTGCCAGCACCGTGGTAGGGGACACCGGGGAGCTGTTTTTT. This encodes CASTVVGDTGELFF.

The CDR3 loop reads CASTGWQGTNEKLFF. As DNA, the CDR3 is TGTGCCAGCACCGGCTGGCAGGGAACTAATGAAAAACTGTTTTTT. The J gene is TRBJ1-4, the V gene TRBV28, with D possibly TRBD1 on 5 matching bases. Germline CDR1 is MDHEN and CDR2 is SYDVKM. V dropped 7 bases and J dropped 1 base, with 13 bases sitting between them. This CDR3 is 15 amino acids long.